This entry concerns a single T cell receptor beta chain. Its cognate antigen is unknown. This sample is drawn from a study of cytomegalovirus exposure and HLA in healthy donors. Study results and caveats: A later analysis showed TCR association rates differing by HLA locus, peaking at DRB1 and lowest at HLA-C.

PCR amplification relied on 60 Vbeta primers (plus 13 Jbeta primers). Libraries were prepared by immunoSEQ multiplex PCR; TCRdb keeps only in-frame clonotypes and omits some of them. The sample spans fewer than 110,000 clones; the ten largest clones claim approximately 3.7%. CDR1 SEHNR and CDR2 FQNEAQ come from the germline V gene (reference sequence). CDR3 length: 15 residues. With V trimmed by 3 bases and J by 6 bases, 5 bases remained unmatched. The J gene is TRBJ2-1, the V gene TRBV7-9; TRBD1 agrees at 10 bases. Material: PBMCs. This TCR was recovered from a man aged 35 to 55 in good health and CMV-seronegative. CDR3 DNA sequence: TGTGCCAGCAGCTTCTTGGGACAGGGGATCAATGAGCAGTTCTTC. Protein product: CASSFLGQGINEQFF. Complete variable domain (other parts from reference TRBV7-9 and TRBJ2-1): DTGVSQNPRHKITKRGQNVTFRCDPISEHNRLYWYRQTLGQGPEFLTYFQNEAQLEKSRLLSDRFSAERPKGSFSTLEIQRTEQGDSAMYLCASSFLGQGINEQFFGPGTRLTVL.